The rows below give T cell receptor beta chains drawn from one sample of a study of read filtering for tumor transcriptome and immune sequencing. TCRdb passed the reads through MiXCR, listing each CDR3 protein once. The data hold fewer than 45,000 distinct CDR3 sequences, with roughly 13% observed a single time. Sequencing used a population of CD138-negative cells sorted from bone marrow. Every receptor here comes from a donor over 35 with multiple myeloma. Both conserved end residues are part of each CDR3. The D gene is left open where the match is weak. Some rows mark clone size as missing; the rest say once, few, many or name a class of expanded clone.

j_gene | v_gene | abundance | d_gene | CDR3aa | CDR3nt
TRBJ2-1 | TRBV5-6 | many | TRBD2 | CASSFLAAGENEQFF | TGTGCCAGCAGCTTCCTAGCGGCTGGGGAAAATGAGCAGTTCTTC
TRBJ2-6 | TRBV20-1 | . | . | CSGIPDPTGVSSGANVLTF | TGCAGTGGTATCCCCGACCCGACAGGCGTGAGCTCTGGGGCCAACGTCCTGACTTTC
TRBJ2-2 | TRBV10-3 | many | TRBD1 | CAINSGTGYTGELFF | TGTGCCATCAATTCCGGGACAGGGTACACCGGGGAGCTGTTTTTT
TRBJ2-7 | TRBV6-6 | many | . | CASILGPRTYEQYF | TGTGCCAGCATCCTCGGACCACGAACTTATGAGCAGTACTTC
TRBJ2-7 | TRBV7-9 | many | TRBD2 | CASSLARGGSPTEQYF | TGTGCCAGCAGCTTAGCGCGGGGCGGGAGTCCGACCGAGCAGTACTTC
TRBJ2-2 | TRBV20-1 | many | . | CSASVVNTGELFF | TGCAGTGCTAGCGTAGTGAACACCGGGGAGCTGTTTTTT
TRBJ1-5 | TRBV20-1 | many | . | CSARDPRDINSNQPQHF | TGCAGTGCTAGAGATCCCCGGGACATCAATAGCAATCAGCCCCAGCATTTT
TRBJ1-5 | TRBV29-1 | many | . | CSVGQGDQPQHF | TGCAGCGTTGGGCAGGGCGATCAGCCCCAGCATTTT
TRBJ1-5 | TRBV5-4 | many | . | CASSFGGGGQPQHF | TGTGCCAGCAGCTTCGGGGGAGGCGGTCAGCCCCAGCATTTT
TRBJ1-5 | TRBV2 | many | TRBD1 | CASSDGAGGGNQPQHF | TGTGCCAGCAGTGATGGGGCAGGGGGCGGCAATCAGCCCCAGCATTTT
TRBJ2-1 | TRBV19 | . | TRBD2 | CASSTSSGLAGAYNEQFF | TGTGCCAGTAGTACTAGTTCGGGACTAGCGGGAGCGTACAATGAGCAGTTCTTC
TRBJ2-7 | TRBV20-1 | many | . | CSVRSSYEQYF | TGCAGTGTCAGGAGCTCCTACGAGCAGTACTTC
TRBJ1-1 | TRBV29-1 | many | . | CSVERQQNTEAFF | TGCAGCGTTGAACGGCAGCAGAACACTGAAGCTTTCTTT
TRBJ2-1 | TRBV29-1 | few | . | CGVKADLSYNEQFF | TGCGGCGTTAAGGCGGACCTCTCCTACAATGAGCAGTTCTTC
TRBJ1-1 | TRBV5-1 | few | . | CASKDAGTNTEAFF | TGCGCCAGCAAAGATGCCGGGACCAACACTGAAGCTTTCTTT
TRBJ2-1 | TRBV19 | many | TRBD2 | CASSILTSGKYNEQFF | TGTGCCAGTAGTATCCTGACTAGCGGAAAGTACAATGAGCAGTTCTTC
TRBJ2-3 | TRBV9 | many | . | CASSNEDSYKTDTQYF | TGTGCCAGCAGCAACGAGGACAGTTATAAAACAGATACGCAGTATTTT
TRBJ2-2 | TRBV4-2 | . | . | CASQGTVTGELFF | TGTGCCAGTCAGGGGACGGTCACCGGGGAGCTGTTTTTT
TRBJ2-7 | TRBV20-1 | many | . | CSARDPGQTGAYEQYF | TGCAGTGCTAGAGATCCTGGCCAGACGGGCGCCTACGAGCAGTACTTC
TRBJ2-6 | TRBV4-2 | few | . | CASSRSSGANVLTF | TGTGCCAGCAGCCGAAGCTCTGGGGCCAACGTCCTGACTTTC
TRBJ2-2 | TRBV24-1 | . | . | CATSDVGAKTGELFF | TGTGCCACCAGTGACGTCGGAGCGAAGACCGGGGAGCTGTTTTTT
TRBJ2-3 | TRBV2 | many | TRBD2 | CASSRLAGTDTQYF | TGTGCCAGCAGCCGACTAGCGGGGACAGATACGCAGTATTTT
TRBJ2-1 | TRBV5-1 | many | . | CASSLGSRYNEQFF | TGCGCCAGCAGCTTGGGTAGCCGTTACAATGAGCAGTTCTTC
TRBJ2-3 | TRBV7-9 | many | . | CASSLLGSSTDTQYF | TGTGCCAGCAGCTTACTGGGGTCTAGCACAGATACGCAGTATTTT
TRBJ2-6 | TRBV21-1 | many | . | CASSKASSGCGANVLTF | TGTGCCAGCAGCAAAGCCAGTTCGGGGTGCGGGGCCAACGTCCTGACTTTC
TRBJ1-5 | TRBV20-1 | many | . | CSARDSLYNQPQHF | TGCAGTGCTAGAGATAGTTTGTACAATCAGCCCCAGCATTTT
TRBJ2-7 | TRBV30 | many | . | CAWSTSFNEQYF | TGTGCCTGGAGTACTAGTTTCAACGAGCAGTACTTC
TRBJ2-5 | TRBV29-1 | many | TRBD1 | CSMGQAPYGTQYF | TGCAGCATGGGACAGGCCCCTTACGGGACCCAGTACTTC
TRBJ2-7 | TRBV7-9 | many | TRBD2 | CASSSRLAKDSYEQYF | TGTGCCAGCAGCTCCCGACTAGCCAAAGATTCCTACGAGCAGTACTTC
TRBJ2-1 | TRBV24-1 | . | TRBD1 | CAAADRQGQFF | TGTGCCGCAGCGGACAGACAGGGGCAGTTCTTC
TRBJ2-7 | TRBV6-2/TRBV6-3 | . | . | CASRPHVYEQYF | TGTGCCAGCAGACCCCACGTCTACGAGCAGTACTTC
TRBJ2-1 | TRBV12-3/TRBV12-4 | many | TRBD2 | CASSLGRLAGDYNEQFF | TGTGCCAGCAGTTTAGGGCGACTAGCGGGAGATTACAATGAGCAGTTCTTC
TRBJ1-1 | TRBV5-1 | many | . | CASSMDTEAFF | TGCGCCAGCAGCATGGACACTGAAGCTTTCTTT
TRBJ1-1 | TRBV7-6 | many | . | CASSLPPRGAGTEAFF | TGTGCCAGCAGCCTCCCACCCCGGGGGGCGGGAACTGAAGCTTTCTTT
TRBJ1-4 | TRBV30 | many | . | CAWSVWQGREKLFF | TGTGCCTGGAGTGTATGGCAGGGTCGTGAAAAACTGTTTTTT
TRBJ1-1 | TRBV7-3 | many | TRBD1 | CASSTQTGTEAFF | TGTGCCAGCAGCACCCAGACAGGGACTGAAGCTTTCTTT
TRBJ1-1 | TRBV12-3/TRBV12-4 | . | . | CASSLEARPRTEAFF | TGTGCCAGCAGTTTAGAGGCCAGGCCACGCACTGAAGCTTTCTTT
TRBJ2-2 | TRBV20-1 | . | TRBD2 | CSARVGRATGELFF | TGCAGTGCTAGAGTTGGGAGGGCCACCGGGGAGCTGTTTTTT
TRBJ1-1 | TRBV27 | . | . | CASSSDTRGTEAFF | TGTGCCAGCAGTTCGGACACACGTGGGACTGAAGCTTTCTTT
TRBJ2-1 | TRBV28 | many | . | CASSFRSGLSYNEQFF | TGTGCCAGCAGTTTCCGTAGCGGACTCTCCTACAATGAGCAGTTCTTC
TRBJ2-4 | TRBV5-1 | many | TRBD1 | CASSSQQGAHQNIQYF | TGCGCCAGCAGCTCCCAACAGGGGGCCCATCAAAACATTCAATACTTC
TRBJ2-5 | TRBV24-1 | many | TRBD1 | CATSDEGTGLQETQYF | TGTGCCACCAGTGACGAGGGGACAGGGCTACAAGAGACCCAGTACTTC
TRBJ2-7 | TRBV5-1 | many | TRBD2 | CASSELAGGYYEQYF | TGCGCCAGCAGCGAACTAGCGGGGGGATACTACGAGCAGTACTTC
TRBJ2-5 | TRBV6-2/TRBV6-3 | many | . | CASSKGAQETQYF | TGTGCCAGCAGTAAGGGAGCTCAAGAGACCCAGTACTTC
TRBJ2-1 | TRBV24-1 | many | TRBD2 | CATSDFGTSGASYNEQFF | TGTGCCACCAGTGATTTTGGGACTAGCGGTGCATCCTACAATGAGCAGTTCTTC
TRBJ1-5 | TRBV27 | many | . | CASSQGLWQPQHF | TGTGCCAGCAGTCAGGGGCTTTGGCAGCCCCAGCATTTT
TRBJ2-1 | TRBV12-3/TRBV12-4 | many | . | CASSLELRNEQFF | TGTGCCAGCAGTTTAGAGCTCAGAAATGAGCAGTTCTTC
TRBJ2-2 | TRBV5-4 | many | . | CASSLLTGLTTTGELFF | TGTGCCAGCAGCTTGTTGACAGGTTTAACCACCACCGGGGAGCTGTTTTTT
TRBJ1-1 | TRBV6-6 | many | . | CASSSMIMNTEAFF | TGTGCCAGCAGTTCCATGATAATGAACACTGAAGCTTTCTTT
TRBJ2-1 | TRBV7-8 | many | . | CASSLVGGRSGYNEQFF | TGTGCCAGCAGCTTAGTAGGGGGGAGGTCGGGATACAATGAGCAGTTCTTC
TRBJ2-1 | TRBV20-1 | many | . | CSAKGFRAYNEQFF | TGCAGTGCTAAGGGGTTCAGGGCCTACAATGAGCAGTTCTTC
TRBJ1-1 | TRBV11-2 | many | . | CASSFGATGSTEAFF | TGTGCCAGCAGCTTCGGGGCGACAGGCAGCACTGAAGCTTTCTTT
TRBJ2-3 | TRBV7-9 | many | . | CASGSRGTDTQYF | TGTGCCAGCGGCTCGAGGGGCACAGATACGCAGTATTTT
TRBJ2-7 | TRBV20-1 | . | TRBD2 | CSARVMAGGPNEQYF | TGCAGTGCTAGGGTGATGGCGGGAGGGCCCAACGAGCAGTACTTC
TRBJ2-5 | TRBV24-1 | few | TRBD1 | CATSDTGTEETQYF | TGTGCCACCAGTGATACCGGGACAGAAGAGACCCAGTACTTC
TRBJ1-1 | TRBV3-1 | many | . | CASSQRRPGRNTEAFF | TGTGCCAGCAGTCAACGAAGGCCCGGGCGGAACACTGAAGCTTTCTTT
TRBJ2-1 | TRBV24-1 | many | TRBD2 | CATSDFTAGGANEQFF | TGTGCCACCAGTGATTTCACCGCGGGAGGGGCGAATGAGCAGTTCTTC
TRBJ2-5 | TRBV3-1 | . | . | CASSQDFPALFLF | TGTGCCAGCAGCCAAGATTTTCCCGCACTATTCCTTTTC
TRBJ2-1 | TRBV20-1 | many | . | CSASSGRPLFF | TGCAGTGCTAGTAGTGGGAGGCCCCTGTTCTTC
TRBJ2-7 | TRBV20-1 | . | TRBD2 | CSASVRLAGGYEQYF | TGCAGTGCTAGTGTCCGACTAGCGGGAGGCTACGAGCAGTACTTC